These T cell receptor beta chains were read from a single sample in a study of T cell responses to AZD1222 COVID-19 vaccine. Generated by immunoSEQ multiplex PCR, the TCRdb table keeps only in-frame clones and is missing some. The data show fewer than 150,000 clones, with 85% to 90% seen just once and approximately 1.8% held by the top ten. Sample: peripheral blood, taken 28 days after the second AZD1222 dose. These receptors were obtained from an adult who received the AZD1222 COVID-19 vaccine. Each CDR3 is given with its conserved first and last residue. Fields, in order: V gene, D gene, J gene, CDR3 protein, CDR3 DNA. D genes are given only for firm matches.

v_gene: TRBV4-3; d_gene: TRBD1; j_gene: TRBJ1-6; CDR3aa: CASSRETGSSYNSPLHF; CDR3nt: TGCGCCAGCAGCCGAGAGACAGGGAGCTCCTATAATTCACCCCTCCACTTT
v_gene: TRBV7-9; d_gene: -; j_gene: TRBJ2-1; CDR3aa: CASSPDSTYNEQFF; CDR3nt: TGTGCCAGCAGCCCGGACAGTACCTACAATGAGCAGTTCTTC
v_gene: TRBV7-2; d_gene: TRBD2; j_gene: TRBJ2-1; CDR3aa: CASSLGLAGGHNEQFF; CDR3nt: TGTGCCAGCAGCTTAGGCCTAGCGGGAGGACACAATGAGCAGTTCTTC
v_gene: TRBV5-4; d_gene: TRBD2; j_gene: TRBJ2-5; CDR3aa: CASSLASGRAVETQYF; CDR3nt: TGTGCCAGCAGCTTGGCGAGCGGGAGGGCTGTGGAGACCCAGTACTTC
v_gene: TRBV28; d_gene: -; j_gene: TRBJ1-1; CDR3aa: CASSSPSYTEAFF; CDR3nt: TGTGCCAGCAGTAGTCCAAGTTACACTGAAGCTTTCTTT
v_gene: TRBV11-1; d_gene: -; j_gene: TRBJ2-1; CDR3aa: CASSLAGSSYNEQFF; CDR3nt: TGTGCCAGCAGCTTAGCGGGCAGCTCCTACAATGAGCAGTTCTTC
v_gene: TRBV28; d_gene: -; j_gene: TRBJ2-1; CDR3aa: CASSSGRDPEGNEQFF; CDR3nt: TGTGCCAGCAGCTCGGGCCGGGACCCAGAGGGAAATGAGCAGTTCTTC
v_gene: TRBV11-2; d_gene: TRBD2; j_gene: TRBJ2-1; CDR3aa: CASSLSGRGNEQFF; CDR3nt: TGTGCCAGCAGTCTAAGCGGGAGGGGAAATGAGCAGTTCTTC
v_gene: TRBV10-2; d_gene: -; j_gene: TRBJ1-1; CDR3aa: CASSEMESNTEAFF; CDR3nt: TGCGCCAGCAGTGAAATGGAGTCAAACACTGAAGCTTTCTTT
v_gene: TRBV19; d_gene: -; j_gene: TRBJ2-2; CDR3aa: CASSLDGANTGELFF; CDR3nt: TGTGCCAGTAGTTTGGACGGTGCGAACACCGGGGAGCTGTTTTTT
v_gene: TRBV2; d_gene: TRBD1; j_gene: TRBJ1-6; CDR3aa: CASSLPQGANNSPLHF; CDR3nt: TGTGCCAGCAGCCTTCCACAGGGGGCAAATAATTCACCCCTCCACTTT
v_gene: TRBV7-8; d_gene: TRBD1; j_gene: TRBJ1-2; CDR3aa: CASSYPGQGAYGYTF; CDR3nt: TGTGCCAGCAGCTACCCGGGACAGGGGGCCTATGGCTACACCTTC
v_gene: TRBV28; d_gene: -; j_gene: TRBJ2-7; CDR3aa: CASSPPGRNSYEQYF; CDR3nt: TGTGCCAGCAGTCCCCCGGGACGGAACTCCTACGAGCAGTACTTC
v_gene: TRBV24-1; d_gene: -; j_gene: TRBJ2-1; CDR3aa: CATSRGDEQFF; CDR3nt: TGTGCCACCAGTAGGGGGGATGAGCAGTTCTTC
v_gene: TRBV7-2; d_gene: TRBD1; j_gene: TRBJ1-2; CDR3aa: CASSPRGDSSIRGGYTF; CDR3nt: TGTGCCAGCAGCCCCAGAGGGGACAGTTCTATTCGTGGTGGCTACACCTTC
v_gene: TRBV11-2; d_gene: -; j_gene: TRBJ2-7; CDR3aa: CASSLTAPSSYEQYF; CDR3nt: TGTGCCAGCAGCTTAACTGCGCCAAGCTCCTACGAGCAGTACTTC
v_gene: TRBV5-5; d_gene: TRBD1; j_gene: TRBJ1-3; CDR3aa: CASSTTGAGNTIYF; CDR3nt: TGTGCCAGCAGCACCACAGGGGCTGGAAACACCATATATTTT
v_gene: TRBV6-6; d_gene: TRBD1; j_gene: TRBJ2-1; CDR3aa: CASSYWDQGDNEQFF; CDR3nt: TGTGCCAGCAGTTACTGGGATCAGGGGGACAATGAGCAGTTCTTC
v_gene: TRBV5-1; d_gene: TRBD1; j_gene: TRBJ2-1; CDR3aa: CASSSGTGSGNEQFF; CDR3nt: TGCGCCAGCAGCTCCGGGACAGGGAGTGGCAATGAGCAGTTCTTC
v_gene: TRBV9; d_gene: TRBD1; j_gene: TRBJ2-2; CDR3aa: CASSEGTGHGELFF; CDR3nt: TGTGCCAGCAGCGAAGGGACAGGTCACGGGGAGCTGTTTTTT
v_gene: TRBV27; d_gene: TRBD1; j_gene: TRBJ1-1; CDR3aa: CASALRRQGSEAFF; CDR3nt: TGTGCCAGCGCCCTTAGGCGACAGGGCTCTGAAGCTTTCTTT
v_gene: TRBV6-1; d_gene: TRBD2; j_gene: TRBJ2-5; CDR3aa: CASSESVREGMKTQYF; CDR3nt: TGTGCCAGCAGTGAATCCGTACGGGAGGGGATGAAGACCCAGTACTTC
v_gene: TRBV19; d_gene: TRBD1; j_gene: TRBJ1-1; CDR3aa: CASSVGTVNTEAFF; CDR3nt: TGTGCCAGTAGTGTCGGGACAGTGAACACTGAAGCTTTCTTT
v_gene: TRBV5-1; d_gene: -; j_gene: TRBJ2-1; CDR3aa: CASSWTGTEYNEQFF; CDR3nt: TGCGCCAGCAGCTGGACCGGGACGGAGTACAATGAGCAGTTCTTC
v_gene: TRBV28; d_gene: -; j_gene: TRBJ1-2; CDR3aa: CASSIRGMNYGYTF; CDR3nt: TGTGCCAGCAGCATCAGGGGTATGAACTATGGCTACACCTTC
v_gene: TRBV18; d_gene: -; j_gene: TRBJ2-1; CDR3aa: CASSPKYSYNEQFF; CDR3nt: TGTGCCAGCTCACCAAAGTACAGCTACAATGAGCAGTTCTTC
v_gene: TRBV5-1; d_gene: TRBD2; j_gene: TRBJ2-7; CDR3aa: CASSLEASGMEQYF; CDR3nt: TGCGCCAGCAGCTTGGAGGCTAGCGGGATGGAGCAGTACTTC
v_gene: TRBV2; d_gene: TRBD1; j_gene: TRBJ2-1; CDR3aa: CASKRRTGNGRVGDEQFF; CDR3nt: TGTGCCAGCAAGAGACGGACAGGGAACGGGCGGGTCGGGGATGAGCAGTTCTTC
v_gene: TRBV2; d_gene: -; j_gene: TRBJ2-2; CDR3aa: CASSEARGNAVLFF; CDR3nt: TGTGCCAGCAGTGAAGCGCGCGGGAACGCGGTACTGTTTTTT
v_gene: TRBV30; d_gene: -; j_gene: TRBJ2-7; CDR3aa: CAWSVPGLRTYEQYF; CDR3nt: TGTGCCTGGAGTGTCCCTGGGCTCCGTACCTACGAGCAGTACTTC
v_gene: TRBV6-6; d_gene: TRBD1; j_gene: TRBJ1-4; CDR3aa: CASSPGQGGTNEKLFF; CDR3nt: TGTGCCAGCAGCCCCGGACAGGGGGGAACTAATGAAAAACTGTTTTTT
v_gene: TRBV6-8; d_gene: -; j_gene: TRBJ2-3; CDR3aa: CASTDHGTRGPDTQYF; CDR3nt: TGTGCCAGCACCGACCACGGGACGAGGGGCCCAGATACGCAGTATTTT